The rows below give T cell receptor beta chains drawn from one sample of a study of vaccination effects on CD4 cells after COVID-19. Method: immunoSEQ multiplex PCR; TCRdb's copy keeps in-frame clones and lacks some. This table has about 76,000 clones, approximately 71% appearing once. No antigen is known for these receptors. The sample consisted of CD4+ T cells from PBMCs cultured without peptide, taken before COVID-19 vaccination. The receptor source for this set is a human donor who received a COVID-19 vaccine. Both conserved end residues are part of each CDR3. D genes are given only for firm matches. Part of the rows lack a size; the others show once, few, many or a class for expanded clones.

CDR3aa	CDR3nt	j_gene	v_gene	abundance	d_gene
CASSMSYGERDTQYF	TGTGCCAGCAGTATGTCGTATGGGGAGAGAGATACGCAGTATTTT	TRBJ2-3	TRBV6-5	-	-
CATSDSPVPGQGARGYTF	TGTGCCACCAGTGATTCTCCCGTCCCGGGACAGGGGGCGCGTGGCTACACCTTC	TRBJ1-2	TRBV24-1	-	TRBD1
CASSFGDRGSDSPLHF	TGCGCCAGCAGCTTTGGGGACAGGGGATCGGATTCACCCCTCCACTTT	TRBJ1-6	TRBV5-1	-	TRBD1
CASSGGAAGAPNTGELFF	TGCGCCAGCAGTGGAGGGGCAGCGGGGGCTCCGAACACCGGGGAGCTGTTTTTT	TRBJ2-2	TRBV10-2	-	TRBD2
CASSQEVTYNEQFF	TGTGCCAGCAGCCAAGAAGTTACCTACAATGAGCAGTTCTTC	TRBJ2-1	TRBV3-1/TRBV3-2	-	-
CSVSGQGAGDTQYF	TGCAGCGTTTCGGGACAGGGGGCTGGGGATACGCAGTATTTT	TRBJ2-3	TRBV29-1	-	TRBD1
CASSFNGGTGELFF	TGCGCCAGCAGCTTCAATGGGGGCACCGGGGAGCTGTTTTTT	TRBJ2-2	TRBV5-1	few	-
CASSFRPLNNSPLHF	TGTGCCAGCAGTTTCCGCCCTTTGAACAATTCACCCCTCCACTTT	TRBJ1-6	TRBV6-5	-	-
CASSFDGNTEAFF	TGTGCCAGCAGCTTCGACGGGAACACTGAAGCTTTCTTT	TRBJ1-1	TRBV28	-	-
CASSPISGGGTGELFF	TGTGCCAGCAGCCCTATTAGCGGGGGTGGTACCGGGGAGCTGTTTTTT	TRBJ2-2	TRBV7-3	-	TRBD2
CASSLMPVGGFQETQYF	TGCGCCAGCAGCTTGATGCCTGTGGGGGGTTTCCAAGAGACCCAGTACTTC	TRBJ2-5	TRBV5-1	-	-
CASSSRQGSYEKLFF	TGCGCCAGCAGCTCCCGACAGGGTAGTTATGAAAAACTGTTTTTT	TRBJ1-4	TRBV5-1	-	TRBD1
CASSSPGGSSYGYTF	TGTGCCAGCAGTTCGCCTGGGGGCTCTAGCTATGGCTACACCTTC	TRBJ1-2	TRBV27	-	-
CASGLGVQVDQPQHF	TGTGCTAGTGGTTTGGGGGTACAGGTGGATCAGCCCCAGCATTTT	TRBJ1-5	TRBV12-5	-	-
CASSVGGTDTDTQYF	TGTGCCAGCAGCGTAGGGGGTACCGACACAGATACGCAGTATTTT	TRBJ2-3	TRBV9	-	-
CATSDSYSNQPQHF	TGTGCCACCAGTGACTCATATAGCAATCAGCCCCAGCATTTT	TRBJ1-5	TRBV24-1	few	-
CASSYTEDTQYF	TGTGCCAGCAGTTACACGGAAGATACGCAGTATTTT	TRBJ2-3	TRBV6-2/TRBV6-3	-	-
CASSPPDSYNEQFF	TGTGCCAGCTCACCGCCAGACAGTTACAATGAGCAGTTCTTC	TRBJ2-1	TRBV18	-	-
CASSLVPRLSSGNTIYF	TGTGCCAGCAGCTTAGTACCACGTTTGAGCTCTGGAAACACCATATATTTT	TRBJ1-3	TRBV11-3	-	-
CASSVLRSETQYF	TGTGCCAGCAGTGTACTTCGGTCGGAGACCCAGTACTTC	TRBJ2-5	TRBV28	-	-
CASSPLNAGAYQETQYF	TGTGCCAGCTCACCACTAAATGCGGGCGCGTACCAAGAGACCCAGTACTTC	TRBJ2-5	TRBV18	-	-
CASSSIGTGGTQYF	TGTGCCAGCAGCTCGATTGGGACAGGGGGGACCCAGTACTTC	TRBJ2-5	TRBV7-2	-	TRBD1
CASRRDRVYTDTQYF	TGTGCCAGCAGGCGGGACAGGGTCTATACAGATACGCAGTATTTT	TRBJ2-3	TRBV2	-	TRBD1
CASTEDRGAYGYTF	TGTGCCAGTACCGAGGACAGGGGCGCCTATGGCTACACCTTC	TRBJ1-2	TRBV19	once	TRBD1
CASSLSRSDTDTQYF	TGCGCCAGCAGCTTGAGCCGTTCCGACACAGATACGCAGTATTTT	TRBJ2-3	TRBV5-1	once	-
CASSEVRANTEAFF	TGTGCCAGCAGTGAGGTCAGGGCGAACACTGAAGCTTTCTTT	TRBJ1-1	TRBV6-1	-	-
CAWSVTPVAPDTQYF	TGTGCCTGGAGTGTAACGCCGGTAGCCCCAGATACGCAGTATTTT	TRBJ2-3	TRBV30	-	-
CASSQTSNQPQHF	TGTGCCAGCAGCCAAACTAGCAATCAGCCCCAGCATTTT	TRBJ1-5	TRBV3-1/TRBV3-2	-	-
CASRTGGTGNTIYF	TGTGCCAGCCGGACAGGGGGAACTGGAAACACCATATATTTT	TRBJ1-3	TRBV14	-	TRBD1
CASTTGGAGNTIYF	TGCGCCAGCACCACGGGGGGAGCCGGAAACACCATATATTTT	TRBJ1-3	TRBV5-1	-	-
CASQGYTEAFF	TGTGCCAGTCAGGGGTACACTGAAGCTTTCTTT	TRBJ1-1	TRBV2	-	-
CASSHEYTGELFF	TGTGCCAGCAGCCACGAATACACCGGGGAGCTGTTTTTT	TRBJ2-2	TRBV5-4	-	-
CASSLIMGGGTEAFF	TGTGCCAGCAGCTTAATTATGGGCGGGGGGACTGAAGCTTTCTTT	TRBJ1-1	TRBV7-2	few	-
CASSPELLYNEQFF	TGTGCCAGCTCACCCGAGCTACTCTACAATGAGCAGTTCTTC	TRBJ2-1	TRBV18	-	-
CASSVGGTNEQFF	TGTGCCAGCAGCGTAGGGGGGACCAATGAGCAGTTCTTC	TRBJ2-1	TRBV9	-	-
CATSREQGAVGYTF	TGTGCCACCAGCAGAGAACAGGGGGCAGTGGGCTACACCTTC	TRBJ1-2	TRBV15	-	TRBD1
CASTTRRTRNTEAFF	TGTGCCAGCACCACGCGCAGGACCAGGAACACTGAAGCTTTCTTT	TRBJ1-1	TRBV6-5	once	-
CASSQRTGTGANVLTF	TGTGCCAGTAGTCAAAGGACAGGGACTGGGGCCAACGTCCTGACTTTC	TRBJ2-6	TRBV19	-	TRBD1
CASSLGSGTGDQPQHF	TGCGCCAGCAGCTTGGGGTCGGGGACAGGGGACCAGCCCCAGCATTTT	TRBJ1-5	TRBV5-1	-	TRBD1
CASSAVAASGGFPDTQYF	TGTGCCAGCAGCGCCGTAGCGGCTTCCGGGGGCTTCCCAGATACGCAGTATTTT	TRBJ2-3	TRBV9	-	-
CAWSTRGQGNQPQHF	TGTGCCTGGAGTACACGGGGACAGGGAAATCAGCCCCAGCATTTT	TRBJ1-5	TRBV30	-	TRBD1
CASSIRSVRQPQHF	TGCGCCAGCAGTATCAGGTCCGTCCGGCAGCCCCAGCATTTT	TRBJ1-5	TRBV10-2	-	-
CASSYKGENYGYTF	TGTGCCAGCAGTTACAAAGGGGAGAACTATGGCTACACCTTC	TRBJ1-2	TRBV6-6	-	-
CASSIKTDTQYF	TGTGCCAGCAGTATTAAGACAGATACGCAGTATTTT	TRBJ2-3	TRBV12-3/TRBV12-4	-	-
CASSQDTQPQHF	TGTGCCAGCAGCCAAGATACCCAGCCCCAGCATTTT	TRBJ1-5	TRBV4-2	-	-
CASSPQGKETQYF	TGTGCCAGCTCACCACAGGGGAAAGAGACCCAGTACTTC	TRBJ2-5	TRBV18	-	-
CASGLVWGFSTDTQYF	TGTGCTAGTGGTTTGGTTTGGGGATTCAGCACAGATACGCAGTATTTT	TRBJ2-3	TRBV12-5	-	-